This entry lists 15 T cell receptor beta chains sequenced from one sample in a study of molecular identifiers for immune sequencing clone quantification. TCRdb reprocessed the PCR reads with MiXCR, giving one entry per CDR3 protein. The sample consists of approximately 630,000 distinct CDR3 sequences, 25% of them appearing once. Sequencing used naive CD8+ T cells from blood, with Jurkat cell RNA spiked in. The subset here: FACS-sorted CD8+CD4-CCR7+CD45RA+ naive T cells. These receptors were collected from a human donor in good health. Some libraries in this study had Jurkat cell RNA spiked in.

For the CDR3, the DNA is TGTGCCAGCAGCTTAAGTGGTGCGGGAGTGGGTACCTACAATGAGCAGTTCTTC. Its translation: CASSLSGAGVGTYNEQFF. V and J are TRBV11-2 and TRBJ2-1; 7 bases line up with TRBD2. Germline CDR1 is SGHAT and CDR2 is FQNNGV. The CDR3 spans 18 residues. V dropped 2 bases and J dropped 2; count of bases not matched to a gene: 12. The full variable domain, completed using reference TRBV11-2 and TRBJ2-1, is EAGVAQSPRYKIIEKRQSVAFWCNPISGHATLYWYQQILGQGPKLLIQFQNNGVVDDSQLPKDRFSAERLKGVDSTLKIQPAKLEDSAVYLCASSLSGAGVGTYNEQFFGPGTRLTVL.

This clonotype was observed a handful of times. CDR3 nucleotides: TGTGCCAGCAGCCCCACCGGGACAGATCAAGAGACCCAGTACTTC. Protein: CASSPTGTDQETQYF. The V gene is TRBV7-9, the J gene TRBJ2-5; 7 bases are shared with TRBD1. The germline CDR1 and CDR2 sequences are SEHNR and FQNEAQ (reference sequence). V shed 5 bases and J 2 bases; nucleotides not matched to a gene: 8. The CDR3 sequence is 15 residues long.

The chain couples TRBV21-1 to TRBJ1-3; TRBD1, the table's D call, lacks a check against the DNA. TRBV21-1 is recorded as a pseudogene. The CDR3 covers 15 residues. The CDR3 nucleotides read TGTGCCAGCAGCAAAGCGGGGGCAGCTGGAAACACCATATATTTT. Translating it yields CASSKAGAAGNTIYF.

Ten or more counts support this clonotype. The CDR3 sequence is CASSSSGMNGELFF. In DNA form, the CDR3 reads TGTGCCAGCAGTTCAAGCGGGATGAACGGGGAGCTGTTTTTT. This chain joins TRBV7-3 and TRBJ2-2; the match to TRBD2 covers 7 bases. The germline V gene encodes CDR1 SGHTA and CDR2 FQGTGA. The CDR3 length is 14 residues. J gave up 7 bases and V 6 bases, and 8 bases lay outside the gene matches.

This sequence joins TRBV12-3 or TRBV12-4 and TRBJ1-2; 7 positions match TRBD1. The CDR3 runs to 17 residues. The V gene end was trimmed by 4 bases and the J gene end by 4 bases; junction bases not matched to a gene: 15. Here the CDR3 DNA reads TGTGCCAGCAGTTACAAAATGACAGGGACATACTCCTATGGCTACACCTTC. Amino acid sequence: CASSYKMTGTYSYGYTF.

About this clonotype: This may be a read error, as it is one base from a much larger clone. The rearrangement links TRBV27 to TRBJ1-1; perhaps TRBD1 as D (5 bases). The V gene lost 3 bases and the J gene lost 0 bases, with 8 bases spanning the gap. This CDR3 has 14 residues. CDR1 is MNHEY, CDR2 SMNVEV, per germline (reference sequence). The CDR3 sequence: CASSFSDMNTEAFF. The DNA for the CDR3 is TGTGCCAGCAGTTTTTCGGACATGAACACTGAAGCTTTCTTT.

This clonotype has just one count. Being one base from a much bigger clone, this may be a read error. This chain connects TRBV2 to TRBJ2-5; tentatively, D is TRBD2 (6 bases). This CDR3 contains 15 residues. Germline V lookup: CDR1 SNHLY, CDR2 FYNNEI. Here the CDR3 DNA reads TGTGTCAGCGGGCAGTGGGCTAGCTTTAGAGAGACCCAGTACTTC. Its translation: CVSGQWASFRETQYF.

This clonotype was counted at least ten times. The rearrangement links TRBV28 to TRBJ1-5, with D perhaps matching TRBD1 (6 bases). The CDR3 spans 15 residues. CDR1 and CDR2 from the germline V gene are MDHEN and SYDVKM. Trimming pared 7 bases from V and 1 base from J, leaving 14 bases between. The DNA of the CDR3 is TGTGCCAGCACCCTGTGGGGGGCGAGCAATCAGCCCCAGCATTTT. Translating it yields CASTLWGASNQPQHF.

The J gene is TRBJ2-7, the V gene TRBV19; the D gene is possibly TRBD1 (5 bases). Trimming took off 10 bases at V and 3 bases at J, with 19 bases between the two ends. The length of the CDR3 is 14 residues. CDR1 and CDR2 (germline): LNHDA, SQIVND (reference sequence). For the CDR3, the DNA is TGTGCCACCTCCATCCCAGGGTCCCACTACGAGCAGTACTTC. As protein: CATSIPGSHYEQYF.

The chain carries TRBV7-9 and TRBJ1-2, with D hard to call. Germline lookup yields CDR1 SEHNR and CDR2 FQNEAQ (reference sequence). The V end was cut by 1 base, the J end by 0 bases, with 6 bases between. This CDR3 is built from 14 residues. The CDR3 region is CASSLDMANYGYTF. The CDR3 nucleotides read TGTGCCAGCAGCTTAGATATGGCTAACTATGGCTACACCTTC.

There are a few counts of this clonotype. The rearrangement links TRBV19 to TRBJ2-3; D remains unclear. This CDR3 is 15 amino acids long. V gave up 3 bases and J gave up 1 base, with 11 bases separating them. Germline values: CDR1 LNHDA, CDR2 SQIVND (reference sequence). CDR3 sequence reads: CASSMGSLGTDTQYF. CDR3 sequence (DNA): TGTGCCAGTAGTATGGGCTCACTTGGCACAGATACGCAGTATTTT. Drawing the rest from reference TRBV19 and TRBJ2-3, the complete variable domain is DGGITQSPKYLFRKEGQNVTLSCEQNLNHDAMYWYRQDPGQGLRLIYYSQIVNDFQKGDIAEGYSVSREKKESFPLTVTSAQKNPTAFYLCASSMGSLGTDTQYFGPGTRLTVL.

This clonotype was picked up many times. The chain joins TRBV5-1 to TRBJ2-2; D may be TRBD1 or TRBD2 (6 bases each). V lost 4 bases and J 2 bases, leaving 15 bases between the germline ends. CDR1 is SGHRS, CDR2 YFSETQ, per germline. CDR3 length equals 16 residues. CDR3 sequence (DNA): TGCGCCAGCAGCCGGAGGGACATATCAAACACCGGGGAGCTGTTTTTT. This translates into CASSRRDISNTGELFF.

This clonotype appeared a few times. This rearrangement joins TRBV28 to TRBJ1-6; 8 bases fit TRBD1. CDR1 and CDR2 from the germline V gene are MDHEN and SYDVKM. The CDR3 length is 18 residues. The V gene end was trimmed by 4 bases and the J gene end by 0 bases; junction bases not matched to a gene: 8. CDR3 bases: TGTGCCAGCAGTTATCCACAGGGGGAAAGCTCCTATAATTCACCCCTCCACTTT. It encodes CASSYPQGESSYNSPLHF.

Comments on this clonotype: It is unclear where the CDR3 begins or ends on the DNA, so no DNA is shown, and the CDR3 is as TCRdb lists it. The V and J genes are TRBV27 and TRBJ2-7; the DNA was not used to check the table's D call, TRBD1. The CDR3 is 14 amino acids long, termini counted. Germline V gene data show CDR1 as MNHEY and CDR2 as SMNVEV (reference sequence). The CDR3 loop reads CASSFVGRGNEHYF.

This chain links TRBV4-2 with TRBJ2-3; 10 nucleotides agree with TRBD2. This CDR3 contains 19 residues. The J segment lost 4 bases and the V segment lost 3 bases, leaving 16 bases of the junction unmatched. The V gene's germline CDR1 is LGHNA and CDR2 YNFKEQ. The CDR3 here is CASSQTGLASSITPDTQYF. The CDR3 DNA is TGTGCCAGCAGCCAGACGGGACTAGCGAGTTCCATAACTCCAGATACGCAGTATTTT.